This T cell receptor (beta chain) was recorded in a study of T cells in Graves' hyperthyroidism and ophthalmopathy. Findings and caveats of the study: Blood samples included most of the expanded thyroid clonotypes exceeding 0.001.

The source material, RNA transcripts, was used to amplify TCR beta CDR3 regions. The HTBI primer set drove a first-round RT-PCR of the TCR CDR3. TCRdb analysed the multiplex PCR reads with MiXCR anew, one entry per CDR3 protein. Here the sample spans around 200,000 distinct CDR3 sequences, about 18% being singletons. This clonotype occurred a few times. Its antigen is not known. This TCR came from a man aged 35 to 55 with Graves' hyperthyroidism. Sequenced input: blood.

CDR3 region: CASSTGQGLKNQPQHF. The DNA for the CDR3 is TGTGCCAGCAGCACAGGACAGGGCCTAAAGAATCAGCCCCAGCATTTT. This chain joins TRBV7-9 and TRBJ1-5; TRBD1 matches at 8 bases. Trimming removed 5 bases from V and 4 bases from J; junction bases left unmatched: 10. The V gene's germline CDR1 is SEHNR and CDR2 FQNEAQ (reference sequence). This CDR3 has 16 amino acids. Combining the CDR3 with reference TRBV7-9 and TRBJ1-5 gives the whole variable domain DTGVSQNPRHKITKRGQNVTFRCDPISEHNRLYWYRQTLGQGPEFLTYFQNEAQLEKSRLLSDRFSAERPKGSFSTLEIQRTEQGDSAMYLCASSTGQGLKNQPQHFGDGTRLSIL.